Each of the 17 T cell receptor beta chains below was sequenced from the same sample in a study of CD8+ T cells in alopecia areata. cDNA reverse transcribed from extracted RNA served as the sequencing template. Libraries were prepared by immunoSEQ multiplex PCR; TCRdb keeps only in-frame clonotypes and omits some of them. The sample carries approximately 54,000 clones, about 96% recorded once. Source: CD8+ T cells sorted from blood, taken at week 0. These receptors were taken from a human donor with alopecia areata.

The chain has TRBV27 and TRBJ2-7; 9 nucleotides line up with TRBD1. The germline CDR1 and CDR2 sequences are MNHEY and SMNVEV (reference sequence). J was trimmed by 5 bases and V by 5 bases; bases with no gene match: 7. The CDR3 covers 14 residues. DNA of the CDR3: TGTGCCAGCAGTCCGGGGACAGGGAGGCACGAGCAGTACTTC. It specifies CASSPGTGRHEQYF.

This chain connects TRBV7-2 to TRBJ2-1, with D perhaps TRBD1 (5 bases). Trimming stripped 6 bases from V and 3 bases from J, with 15 bases between. The CDR3 has 15 residues. From germline, CDR1 is SGHTA and CDR2 FQGNSA. CDR3 region: CASRARWGGYNEQFF. DNA for the CDR3: TGTGCCAGCAGAGCCCGTTGGGGCGGCTACAATGAGCAGTTCTTC. The full variable domain, its missing parts supplied by reference TRBV7-2 and TRBJ2-1, is GAGVSQSPSNKVTEKGKDVELRCDPISGHTALYWYRQSLGQGLEFLIYFQGNSAPDKSGLPSDRFSAERTGGSVSTLTIQRTQQEDSAVYLCASRARWGGYNEQFFGPGTRLTVL.

The CDR3 sequence: CASSLETETNYGYTF. CDR3 coding DNA: TGCGCCAGCAGCTTGGAGACGGAAACTAACTATGGCTACACCTTC. The gene calls are TRBV5-1 and TRBJ1-2; no clear D. CDR1 and CDR2 (germline): SGHRS, YFSETQ. Trimming pared 0 bases from V and 0 bases from J, leaving 9 bases between. The CDR3 extends over 15 amino acids.

V usage is TRBV7-9 and J usage is TRBJ1-5; maybe TRBD1 (6 bases). CDR1 is SEHNR, CDR2 FQNEAQ, per germline (reference sequence). This CDR3 has 14 residues. Trimming cost V 4 bases and J 6 bases, with 13 bases left between them. CDR3 amino acids: CASSSGAIVQPQHF. The CDR3 DNA is TGTGCCAGCAGCTCGGGGGCAATTGTTCAGCCCCAGCATTTT.

The V gene is TRBV5-8, the J gene TRBJ2-5; D gene unclear. The CDR3 loop spans 14 amino acids. Trimming took off 3 bases at V and 2 bases at J, with 11 bases between the two ends. Germline-derived CDR1 and CDR2 are SGHTS and YDEGEE. The CDR3 here is CASSYELIQETQYF. The CDR3 region has the DNA TGTGCCAGCAGCTATGAATTGATTCAAGAGACCCAGTACTTC.

The rearrangement links TRBV7-9 to TRBJ2-7, with D perhaps TRBD1 (6 bases). Trimming cost V 4 bases and J 2 bases, with 12 bases left between them. Germline lookup yields CDR1 SEHNR and CDR2 FQNEAQ (reference sequence). The CDR3 has 14 amino acids. The CDR3 reads CASSSTGSPYEQYF. CDR3 bases: TGTGCCAGCAGCTCAACAGGGTCCCCCTACGAGCAGTACTTC.

The gene calls are TRBV13 and TRBJ2-1, with D perhaps TRBD2 (5 bases). The CDR3 is made up of 12 amino acids. Germline CDR1 PRHDT, CDR2 FYEKMQ (reference sequence). With 8 bases removed from V and 10 bases from J, the gap between germline ends came to 15 bases. DNA for the CDR3: TGTGCCAGCTTTGGGCCGCCGGGAGAGCAGTTCTTC. This encodes CASFGPPGEQFF.

This chain joins TRBV29-1 and TRBJ1-1, with a weak D call TRBD1 (5 bases). CDR3 size: 13 residues. Trimming removed 1 base at V and 5 bases at J, with 11 bases between. Looked up from germline, CDR1 is SQVTM and CDR2 is ANQGSEA. DNA of the CDR3: TGCAGCGTTGAAGGCTCAGGGCCGACTGAAGCTTTCTTT. Protein product: CSVEGSGPTEAFF.

The CDR3 is CASSFHLAAGDLQETQYF. Here the CDR3 DNA reads TGTGCCAGCAGTTTCCACCTAGCGGCGGGGGACCTCCAAGAGACCCAGTACTTC. The chain carries TRBV7-2 and TRBJ2-5, with 7 bases identical to TRBD2. Per germline, CDR1 SGHTA and CDR2 FQGNSA. J gave up 1 base and V 6 bases, and 17 bases lay outside the gene matches. The CDR3 runs 18 residues.

The rearrangement links TRBV5-1 to TRBJ2-3; D is unclear. From germline, CDR1 is SGHRS and CDR2 YFSETQ. The CDR3 contains 16 residues. V was clipped by 0 bases and J by 1 base, with 12 bases between them. The CDR3 DNA follows: TGCGCCAGCAGCTTGGACCCGGTTCACGGCACAGATACGCAGTATTTT. Encoded protein: CASSLDPVHGTDTQYF.

The chain combines TRBV2 with TRBJ2-5; TRBD2 matches at 8 bases. The CDR3 is made up of 16 amino acids. With 4 bases clipped from V and 3 bases from J, the junction kept 10 bases outside the gene matches. The germline V gene has CDR1 SNHLY and CDR2 FYNNEI. The CDR3 DNA follows: TGTGCCAGCAGTGTCACCGTTGAAGCGGGGGAAGAGACCCAGTACTTC. Translation gives CASSVTVEAGEETQYF.

V is TRBV19 and J is TRBJ2-3; D gene unclear. Germline V gene sequence: CDR1 LNHDA, CDR2 SQIVND (reference sequence). Trimming stripped 7 bases from V and 0 bases from J, with 14 bases between. This CDR3 is 15 amino acids long. Written as DNA, the CDR3 is TGTGCCAGTAAAGTTTCGGCGGCTAGCACAGATACGCAGTATTTT. Encoded protein: CASKVSAASTDTQYF.

V is TRBV29-1 and J is TRBJ2-5; the match to TRBD1 covers 7 bases. The V and J ends lost 2 bases and 2 bases, in that order; junction bases with no gene match: 5. From germline, CDR1 is SQVTM and CDR2 ANQGSEA. The CDR3 sequence is 14 residues long. In DNA form, the CDR3 reads TGCAGCGTTGAACGGGCAGGGGGTCAAGAGACCCAGTACTTC. This gives the protein CSVERAGGQETQYF.

J is TRBJ2-7 and V is TRBV19, with D unclear. The germline V gene has CDR1 LNHDA and CDR2 SQIVND (reference sequence). CDR3 size: 11 residues. V was clipped by 9 bases and J by 3 bases, with 9 bases between them. The CDR3 is CASEDGYEQYF. In DNA form, the CDR3 reads TGTGCCAGCGAGGACGGCTACGAGCAGTACTTC.

The rearrangement links TRBV1 to TRBJ2-1. TRBV1 is reported as a pseudogene. The CDR3 contains 14 residues. CDR3 bases: TGCACCAGCAGCCAAGGGGGTAGAGCCAATGAGCAGTTCTTC. Its protein is CTSSQGGRANEQFF.

This rearrangement joins TRBV4-1 to TRBJ1-5; D possibly corresponds to TRBD1 (5 bases). CDR1 and CDR2 (germline): MGHRA, YSYEKL. Trimming cost V 1 base and J 4 bases, with 8 bases left between them. This CDR3 region has 14 residues. The chain's CDR3 is CASSQVGANQPQHF. The CDR3 coding sequence is TGCGCCAGCAGCCAAGTAGGGGCGAATCAGCCCCAGCATTTT.

The V gene is TRBV5-1, the J gene TRBJ2-1; TRBD1 might be the D (5 bases). The CDR3 covers 15 residues. Germline V lookup: CDR1 SGHRS, CDR2 YFSETQ. V lost 3 bases and J lost 3, with 13 bases in between. In nucleotides, the CDR3 is TGCGCCAGCAGCTCGCAGGGTATAATCTACAATGAGCAGTTCTTC. Protein product: CASSSQGIIYNEQFF.